The entry that follows covers one T cell receptor beta chain sequence. The sample is drawn from a study of blood T cell repertoires in COVID-19. Study context: The origin of the acute and convalescent COVID-19 samples was the United States, Italy and Spain.

The V end lost 0 bases, the J end lost 0 bases, and 4 bases lay between the germline ends. Per the germline V gene, CDR1 is SGHRS and CDR2 is YFSETQ. The CDR3 contains 15 residues. Enrolled during active infection, Seattle patients were then followed longitudinally. In the authors' methods: By means of reference gene primer amplification, nucleated cell counts were estimated. Here immunoSEQ multiplex PCR was the method, and the copy in TCRdb shows in-frame clones only, minus some. V and J calls and clone size are as listed in that table; D and trimming were resolved from the DNA. This table has approximately 460,000 clones, roughly nine tenths appearing once.

The sequence was obtained from a man younger than 30 with COVID-19, enrolled during active disease. The chain is built from TRBV5-1 and TRBJ2-6; D is unclear. Sequencing was performed on peripheral blood. The CDR3 loop reads CASSLASSGANVLTF. CDR3 in DNA: TGCGCCAGCAGCTTGGCGAGCTCTGGGGCCAACGTCCTGACTTTC. The full variable domain, rest sourced from reference TRBV5-1 and TRBJ2-6, is KAGVTQTPRYLIKTRGQQVTLSCSPISGHRSVSWYQQTPGQGLQFLFEYFSETQRNKGNFPGRFSGRQFSNSRSEMNVSTLELGDSALYLCASSLASSGANVLTFGAGSRLTVL.